Shown below are 30 T cell receptor beta chains from a single sample sequenced in a study of T cell changes during pregnancy in multiple sclerosis. The table came from immunoSEQ multiplex PCR; TCRdb's copy has only in-frame clones and leaves some out. Here the sample spans about 97,000 clones, 90% being singletons. The starting material was peripheral blood, obtained in the second trimester of pregnancy. The receptors here all came from a female donor in good health, enrolled as a control in a pregnancy study.

This clone came up once. V usage is TRBV5-6 and J usage is TRBJ1-4, with a weak D call TRBD1 (5 bases). The CDR3 has 14 residues. V was trimmed by 3 bases and J by 7 bases, leaving 13 bases between them. CDR1 is SGHDT, CDR2 YYEEEE, per germline. CDR3 residues: CASSYTGGGEKLFF. The CDR3 coding sequence is TGTGCCAGCAGCTACACCGGGGGTGGTGAAAAACTGTTTTTT.

The chain uses TRBV27 and TRBJ2-2; unclear D gene. CDR3 size: 11 residues. Per germline, CDR1 MNHEY and CDR2 SMNVEV (reference sequence). Between the trimmed V and J ends, which lost 4 bases and 7 bases, there was a span of 4 bases. The CDR3 bases are TGTGCCAGCAGTTCCTACGGGGAGCTGTTTTTT. This gives the protein CASSSYGELFF.

This sequence joins TRBV7-8 and TRBJ2-1; 7 bases are shared with TRBD2. The CDR3 contains 15 residues. V dropped 5 bases and J dropped 2; count of bases not matched to a gene: 6. Germline loops: CDR1 SGHVS, CDR2 FQNEAQ. The CDR3 coding sequence is TGTGCCAGCAGCCCAGCGGGGACCACCTACAATGAGCAGTTCTTC. It yields the protein CASSPAGTTYNEQFF.

The chain uses TRBV2 and TRBJ1-6, with no clear D. The length of the CDR3 is 15 residues. The V gene lost 8 bases and the J gene lost 7 bases, with 18 bases spanning the gap. Germline CDR1 and CDR2: SNHLY and FYNNEI. The CDR3 is CASLPIGGRNSPLHF. The CDR3 DNA is TGTGCCAGCCTTCCAATCGGAGGGAGGAATTCACCCCTCCACTTT.

V is TRBV18 and J is TRBJ1-1; 8 bases match TRBD1. The J segment lost 4 bases and the V segment lost 4 bases, leaving 8 bases of the junction unmatched. There are 15 residues in the CDR3. Germline V CDR1 and CDR2: KGHSH, LQKENI. This CDR3 reads CASSQPGQGGTEAFF. CDR3 nucleotides: TGTGCCAGCTCACAACCAGGACAGGGTGGCACTGAAGCTTTCTTT.

This clone has just one count. The chain is built from TRBV6-4 and TRBJ2-1; 7 bases match TRBD1. The CDR3 covers 14 residues. Germline-derived CDR1 and CDR2 are MRHNA and SNTAGT. Trimming removed 6 bases from V and 6 bases from J; junction bases left unmatched: 8. The CDR3 region is CASSLQGTLNEQFF. CDR3 sequence (DNA): TGTGCCAGCAGCCTACAGGGGACCCTCAATGAGCAGTTCTTC.

The gene calls are TRBV6-4 and TRBJ2-2; unclear D gene. The CDR3 is 13 residues long. The V end lost 0 bases, the J end lost 7 bases, and 6 bases lay between the germline ends. Germline CDR1 is MRHNA and CDR2 is SNTAGT. CDR3: CASSDSASGELFF. The DNA of the CDR3 is TGTGCCAGCAGTGACTCGGCTAGCGGGGAGCTGTTTTTT.

The chain is built from TRBV6-6 and TRBJ1-2; 10 bases map to TRBD1. The junction had 6 bases not matched to a gene; V was cut back by 0 bases and J by 8 bases. CDR1 MNHNY and CDR2 SVGAGI come from the germline V gene (reference sequence). This CDR3 has 15 residues. This chain's CDR3 is CASSYSTDRGEGYTF. The CDR3 bases are TGTGCCAGCAGTTACTCGACGGACAGGGGGGAAGGCTACACCTTC.

The rearrangement joins TRBV19 to TRBJ2-2; D is perhaps TRBD1 (6 bases). Germline V gene data show CDR1 as LNHDA and CDR2 as SQIVND (reference sequence). The ends were cut back, 8 bases at V and 2 bases at J, with 12 bases in the middle. CDR3 length equals 14 residues. CDR3 nucleotide sequence: TGTGCCAGTCAGGTACAGGGCAACACCGGGGAGCTGTTTTTT. Its translation: CASQVQGNTGELFF.

The rearrangement links TRBV5-1 to TRBJ2-3; D is uncertain. V gave up 1 base and J gave up 1 base, with 10 bases separating them. This CDR3 region has 15 residues. Germline CDR1 reads SGHRS; CDR2 reads YFSETQ. This chain's CDR3 is CASSLMSSGTDTQYF. CDR3 DNA sequence: TGCGCCAGCAGCTTGATGTCGTCTGGCACAGATACGCAGTATTTT.

The V and J genes are TRBV18 and TRBJ2-5; D perhaps matches TRBD2 (6 bases). From germline, CDR1 is KGHSH and CDR2 LQKENI. V was trimmed by 2 bases and J by 2 bases, leaving 12 bases between them. This CDR3 region has 15 residues. The CDR3, as DNA: TGTGCCAGCTCACCATGGGGAGGACTGCAAGAGACCCAGTACTTC. This sequence encodes CASSPWGGLQETQYF.

J is TRBJ2-5 and V is TRBV6-5; TRBD2 matches at 8 bases. Germline-derived CDR1 and CDR2 are MNHEY and SVGAGI. With V trimmed by 2 bases and J by 5 bases, 4 bases remained unmatched. CDR3 length: 14 residues. The CDR3 protein is CASSYAGGWETQYF. The CDR3 bases are TGTGCCAGCAGTTACGCGGGAGGTTGGGAGACCCAGTACTTC.

This clone is a singleton in its sample. The rearrangement links TRBV5-1 to TRBJ2-3; 9 bases match TRBD1. CDR3 size: 16 residues. Germline assignment: CDR1 SGHRS and CDR2 YFSETQ. V shed 4 bases, J shed 0 bases, and the junction held 6 bases outside the gene matches. CDR3 nucleotides: TGCGCCAGCAGCCTACGGGACAGGGCAAGCACAGATACGCAGTATTTT. Its translation is CASSLRDRASTDTQYF.

The chain joins TRBV6-5 to TRBJ1-2; 9 bases are a match to TRBD1. V shed 7 bases and J 6 bases; nucleotides not matched to a gene: 9. The CDR3 spans 14 residues. Germline V gives CDR1 MNHEY, CDR2 SVGAGI. The CDR3: CASNLRQGGNGYTF. CDR3 sequence (DNA): TGTGCCAGCAATTTGCGACAGGGGGGAAATGGCTACACCTTC.

V gene TRBV6-5 combines with J gene TRBJ2-7, with D tentatively TRBD1 (5 bases). This CDR3 has 13 amino acids. Per the germline V gene, CDR1 is MNHEY and CDR2 is SVGAGI. V was cut by 6 bases and J by 7 bases, with 16 bases left in between. This CDR3 reads CASSRTNQGEQYF. Written as DNA, the CDR3 is TGTGCCAGCAGCCGAACTAACCAGGGTGAGCAGTACTTC.

The V call is TRBV5-1, the J call TRBJ2-5; D is perhaps TRBD1 (6 bases). The CDR3 loop spans 14 amino acids. CDR1 and CDR2 (germline): SGHRS, YFSETQ. V dropped 0 bases and J dropped 2 bases, with 8 bases sitting between them. The CDR3 is CASSLGTVQETQYF. CDR3 DNA sequence: TGCGCCAGCAGCTTGGGGACAGTACAAGAGACCCAGTACTTC.

The J gene is TRBJ2-3, the V gene TRBV12-5, with D possibly TRBD1 on 5 matching bases. Germline CDR1 reads LGHNT; CDR2 reads FRNRAP. The CDR3 has 13 amino acids. V lost 5 bases, J lost 4 bases, and 10 bases lay in between. Here the CDR3 reads CASGVTASDTQYF. CDR3 in DNA: TGTGCTAGTGGTGTGACAGCGTCAGATACGCAGTATTTT.

This chain uses TRBV5-1 with TRBJ2-4; 8 positions match TRBD2. From germline, CDR1 is SGHRS and CDR2 YFSETQ. With V trimmed by 0 bases and J by 2 bases, 10 bases remained unmatched. The CDR3 is 18 residues long. The CDR3 protein is CASSLGLSHSGTKNIQYF. The CDR3, as DNA: TGCGCCAGCAGCTTGGGCCTCTCCCATAGCGGGACCAAAAACATTCAGTACTTC.

The chain carries TRBV4-3 and TRBJ2-7; TRBD2 might be the D (5 bases). V was cut by 1 base and J by 6 bases, with 10 bases left in between. The CDR3 extends over 13 amino acids. CDR1 LGHNA and CDR2 YSLEER come from the germline V gene. CDR3 DNA sequence: TGCGCCAGCAGCCAAGGGGCCGGAGGCGAGCAGTACTTC. Protein sequence: CASSQGAGGEQYF.

The V and J genes are TRBV6-6 and TRBJ2-1; 12 nucleotides line up with TRBD2. Germline V gene data show CDR1 as MNHNY and CDR2 as SVGAGI (reference sequence). V gave up 5 bases and J gave up 5 bases; unmatched junction bases: 7. This CDR3 is 16 amino acids long. In DNA form, the CDR3 reads TGTGCCAGCAGTCTAGCGGGAGGGGGAGTTAACAATGAGCAGTTCTTC. Its translation is CASSLAGGGVNNEQFF.

The chain recombines TRBV7-9 with TRBJ1-2; a possible D gene is TRBD1 (6 bases). The CDR3 extends over 15 amino acids. Germline V gene data show CDR1 as SEHNR and CDR2 as FQNEAQ (reference sequence). V was clipped by 6 bases and J by 4 bases, with 18 bases between them. The CDR3 nucleotides read TGTGCCAGCAGTCCACAGGGAGTGGGGTTCTATGGCTACACCTTC. This codes for CASSPQGVGFYGYTF.

The rearrangement links TRBV7-9 to TRBJ1-1, with a possible D match to TRBD1 (5 bases). The V and J ends lost 5 bases and 4 bases respectively, with 17 bases between them. The CDR3 contains 15 residues. Germline V gene lookup returns CDR1 SEHNR and CDR2 FQNEAQ (reference sequence). The CDR3 DNA is TGTGCCAGCAGCCCGAGTTGGGGGGGGAGCACTGAAGCTTTCTTT. This gives the protein CASSPSWGGSTEAFF. The full variable domain, in which reference TRBV7-9 and TRBJ1-1 provide the parts outside the CDR3, is DTGVSQNPRHKITKRGQNVTFRCDPISEHNRLYWYRQTLGQGPEFLTYFQNEAQLEKSRLLSDRFSAERPKGSFSTLEIQRTEQGDSAMYLCASSPSWGGSTEAFFGQGTRLTVV.

The chain joins TRBV5-1 to TRBJ2-6, with 7 positions matching TRBD2. Germline V lookup: CDR1 SGHRS, CDR2 YFSETQ. The V segment lost 4 bases and the J segment 0 bases; nucleotides outside the gene matches: 7. The CDR3 consists of 17 residues. The CDR3 DNA sequence: TGCGCCAGCAGCAGGGGAGGGGCTAGCTCTGGGGCCAACGTCCTGACTTTC. Amino acids: CASSRGGASSGANVLTF.

The rearrangement uses TRBV4-1 and TRBJ2-7; a possible D gene is TRBD1 (6 bases). There are 13 residues in the CDR3. The germline V gene encodes CDR1 MGHRA and CDR2 YSYEKL. The germline V and J ends were trimmed by 2 bases and 5 bases, with 10 bases remaining between them. The CDR3 DNA reads TGCGCCAGCAGCCAAACAGGGTCGGACGAGCAGTACTTC. Its translation is CASSQTGSDEQYF.

This chain joins TRBV28 and TRBJ1-5; D is undetermined. V was trimmed by 5 bases and J by 0 bases, leaving 20 bases between them. This CDR3 comprises 18 residues. The germline gives CDR1 MDHEN, CDR2 SYDVKM. CDR3 nucleotide sequence: TGTGCCAGCAGTATGCCTCTGGGTCGAGACTATAGCAATCAGCCCCAGCATTTT. As protein: CASSMPLGRDYSNQPQHF.

V gene TRBV5-1 combines with J gene TRBJ2-5, with D possibly being TRBD2 (6 bases). The CDR3 consists of 14 residues. The V end was cut by 4 bases, the J end by 3 bases, with 13 bases between. Per germline, CDR1 SGHRS and CDR2 YFSETQ. The CDR3, as DNA: TGCGCCAGCAGCGAGGCGGGACTCAAAGAGACCCAGTACTTC. Translation: CASSEAGLKETQYF.

This clone has a single count. The V call is TRBV19, the J call TRBJ2-7; 8 bases are a match to TRBD1. Germline V CDR1 and CDR2: LNHDA, SQIVND (reference sequence). The CDR3 has 15 residues. The V and J ends lost 5 bases and 0 bases, in that order; junction bases with no gene match: 6. Here the CDR3 reads CASSWGQASSYEQYF. The DNA for the CDR3 is TGTGCCAGTAGTTGGGGACAGGCCAGCTCCTACGAGCAGTACTTC.

This chain joins TRBV10-1 and TRBJ1-1, with 7 bases aligning to TRBD1. Germline lookup yields CDR1 WNHNN and CDR2 SYGVQD (reference sequence). CDR3 size: 16 residues. The V and J ends lost 7 bases and 5 bases, in that order; junction bases with no gene match: 16. DNA for the CDR3: TGCGCCAGCACCCCCGACAGGGACAGAGGTAATACTGAAGCTTTCTTT. It specifies CASTPDRDRGNTEAFF.

V is TRBV27 and J is TRBJ2-4; 9 bases align to TRBD2. From germline, CDR1 is MNHEY and CDR2 SMNVEV (reference sequence). The CDR3 totals 17 residues. J lost 0 bases, V lost 5 bases, and 8 bases had no gene match. The CDR3 region is CASSAGLARVAKNIQYF. In DNA form, the CDR3 reads TGTGCCAGCAGTGCGGGACTAGCTCGTGTAGCCAAAAACATTCAGTACTTC.

The CDR3 loop is CASSLGSGTGVHEQYF. CDR3 bases: TGTGCCAGCAGCTTAGGTTCCGGGACAGGGGTACACGAGCAGTACTTC. This chain links TRBV7-2 with TRBJ2-7; 10 nucleotides align to TRBD1. The V segment lost 1 base and the J segment 5 bases; nucleotides outside the gene matches: 8. Germline CDR1 is SGHTA and CDR2 is FQGNSA. The CDR3 totals 16 residues.